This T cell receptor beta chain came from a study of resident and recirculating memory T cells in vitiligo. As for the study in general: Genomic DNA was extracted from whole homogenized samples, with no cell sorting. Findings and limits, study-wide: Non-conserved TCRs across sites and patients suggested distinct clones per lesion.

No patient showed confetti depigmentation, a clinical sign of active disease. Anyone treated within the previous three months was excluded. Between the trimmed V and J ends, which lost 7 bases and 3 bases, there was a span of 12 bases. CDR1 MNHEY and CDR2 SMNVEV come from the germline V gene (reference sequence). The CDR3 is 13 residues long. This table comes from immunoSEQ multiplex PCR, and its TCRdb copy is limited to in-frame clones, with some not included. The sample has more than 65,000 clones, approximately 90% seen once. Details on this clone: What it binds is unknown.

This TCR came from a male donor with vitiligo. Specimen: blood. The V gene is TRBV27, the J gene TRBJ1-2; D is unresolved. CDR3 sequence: CASKAGPYYGYTF. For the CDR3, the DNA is TGTGCCAGCAAGGCAGGTCCCTACTATGGCTACACCTTC.